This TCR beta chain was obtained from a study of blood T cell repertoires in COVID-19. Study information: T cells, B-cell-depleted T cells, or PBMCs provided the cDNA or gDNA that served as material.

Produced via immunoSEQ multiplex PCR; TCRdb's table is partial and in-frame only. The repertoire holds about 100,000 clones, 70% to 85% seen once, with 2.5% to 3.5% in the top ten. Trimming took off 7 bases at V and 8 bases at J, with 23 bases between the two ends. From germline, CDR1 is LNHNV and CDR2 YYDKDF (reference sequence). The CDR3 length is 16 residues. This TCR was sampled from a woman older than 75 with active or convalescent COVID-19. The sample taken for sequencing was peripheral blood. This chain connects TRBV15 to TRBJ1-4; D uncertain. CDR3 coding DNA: TGTGCCACCACCTATAACCGCCAAGGAGGGAGCGAAAAACTGTTTTTT. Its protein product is CATTYNRQGGSEKLFF.